The entry below gives a single TCR beta chain sequence along with its context. Original processing notes: Estimates of nucleated cell counts were drawn from the amplification of reference gene primers. TCRdb's table, derived via immunoSEQ multiplex PCR, lists solely in-frame clones and lacks some. The D gene and trimming were derived from the DNA, and the V and J assignments and clone size from that table. The sample holds approximately 120,000 clones, 60% to 80% seen once. Germline assignment: CDR1 LGHDT and CDR2 YNNKEL (reference sequence). With V trimmed by 1 base and J by 0 bases, 2 bases remained unmatched. The CDR3 is 18 residues long. This entry comes from a study of blood T cell repertoires in COVID-19. Study background: Samples of COVID-19 (acute and convalescent) were obtained from the United States, Italy and Spain. Sample material is recorded as cDNA or gDNA derived from T cells, B-cell-depleted T cells, or PBMCs.

Seattle cases were enrolled at active infection and followed longitudinally. The chain couples TRBV3-1 (or the pseudogene TRBV3-2) to TRBJ2-1; TRBD2 matches at 14 bases. The origin of this receptor is an older man with COVID-19, enrolled during active disease. Sequencing was done on a sample of peripheral blood. The CDR3, as DNA: TGTGCCAGCAGCCAAGGACTAGCGGGAGGGTCCTCCTACAATGAGCAGTTCTTC. It yields the protein CASSQGLAGGSSYNEQFF.